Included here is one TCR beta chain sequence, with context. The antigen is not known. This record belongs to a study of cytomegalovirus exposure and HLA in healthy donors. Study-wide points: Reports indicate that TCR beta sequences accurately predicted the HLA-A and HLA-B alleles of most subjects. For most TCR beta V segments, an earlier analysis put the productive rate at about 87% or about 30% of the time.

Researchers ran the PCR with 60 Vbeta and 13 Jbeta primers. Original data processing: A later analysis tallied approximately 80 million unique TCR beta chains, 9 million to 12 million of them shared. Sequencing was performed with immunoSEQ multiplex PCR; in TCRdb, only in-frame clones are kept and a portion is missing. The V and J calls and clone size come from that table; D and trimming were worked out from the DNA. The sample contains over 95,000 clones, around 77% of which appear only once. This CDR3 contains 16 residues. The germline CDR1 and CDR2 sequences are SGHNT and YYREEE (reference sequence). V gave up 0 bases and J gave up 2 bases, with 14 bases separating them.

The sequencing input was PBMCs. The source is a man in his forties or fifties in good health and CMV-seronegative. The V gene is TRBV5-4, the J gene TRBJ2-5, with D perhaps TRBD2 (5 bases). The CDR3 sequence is CASSLEFGVGQETQYF. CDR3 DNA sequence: TGTGCCAGCAGCTTGGAGTTCGGGGTGGGGCAAGAGACCCAGTACTTC.